This TCR beta chain derives from a study of T cells after yellow fever vaccination. This CDR3 is built from 22 residues. Germline CDR1 is SGHVS and CDR2 is FQNEAQ. V lost 5 bases and J lost 0, with 35 bases in between. TCRdb recomputed calls from the 5' RACE reads with MiXCR, one row per CDR3 protein. The sample has hundreds of thousands of distinct CDR3 sequences, about 12% seen once. This clonotype was recorded at least ten times. This sequence originates from a man aged 30-40 years who received the YFV17D yellow fever vaccine. Sample: PBMCs, taken on the day of the yellow fever booster vaccination. V and J are TRBV7-8 and TRBJ2-7; D is possibly TRBD1 (9 bases). CDR3 amino acids: CASSSIGGQGSDGSGVSYEQYF. The CDR3 DNA reads as TGTGCCAGCAGCAGTATCGGGGGACAGGGTTCGGATGGTAGCGGGGTCTCCTACGAGCAGTACTTC.